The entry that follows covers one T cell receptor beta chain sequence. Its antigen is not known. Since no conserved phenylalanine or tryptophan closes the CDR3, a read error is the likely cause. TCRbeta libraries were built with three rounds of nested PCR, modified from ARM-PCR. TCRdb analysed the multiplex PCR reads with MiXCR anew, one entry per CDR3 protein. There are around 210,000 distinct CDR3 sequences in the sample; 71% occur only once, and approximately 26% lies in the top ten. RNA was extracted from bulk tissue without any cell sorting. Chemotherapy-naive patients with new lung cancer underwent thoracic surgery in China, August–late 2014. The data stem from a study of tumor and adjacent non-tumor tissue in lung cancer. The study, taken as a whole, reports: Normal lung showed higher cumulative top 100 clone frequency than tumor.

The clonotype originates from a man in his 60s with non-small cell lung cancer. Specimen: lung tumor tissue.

Here the CDR3 reads CASSPGLGVINEQFL. The CDR3 coding sequence is TGTGCCAGTAGCCCCGGACTAGGGGTTATCAATGAGCAGTTCCTC. J is TRBJ2-1 and V is TRBV11-1, with 7 bases identical to TRBD2. Germline CDR1 is SGHAT and CDR2 is FQDESV (reference sequence). V shed 9 bases and J 6 bases; nucleotides not matched to a gene: 14. The CDR3 is 15 amino acids.